The TCR beta chain described here comes from a study of response to subunit inactivated influenza vaccine (dated 2018 in TCRdb). For context, the study as a whole: Deep quantitative T cell receptor repertoire profiling was used in the study to track responses to a trivalent subunit inactivated influenza vaccine. Overall study outcomes, separate from this receptor: According to the authors, only a limited number of new T cells may be recruited by each seasonal influenza vaccination.

Libraries were made using RT-PCR. TCRdb shows the sequencer as Illumina HiSeq 2500. TCRdb handled the public reads itself, with Q25 trimming in fastp and clone calling in MiXCR, and kept productive beta chains. CDR3 protein duplicates are merged, each entry listing the most common genes and DNA. The table for this sample lists about 300,000 distinct CDR3 sequences; less than 25% of them were counted only once. The ten largest clones add up to 10% of the sample. Concerning this clonotype: Its antigen target is currently unknown. Base qualities were left out, and no much larger clone turns up one base away.

CDR1 and CDR2 (MNHEY, SVGEGT) derive from the germline V gene. The V and J ends are trimmed by 5 bases and 7 bases, leaving 12 bases between them. Including the terminal cysteine and phenylalanine, the CDR3 comprises 13 residues. Only the CDR3 DNA is retained, 39 bases long and in frame from the first base. The chain uses TRBV6-2 or TRBV6-3 and TRBJ1-5, with a tentative D gene TRBD1 over 6 matching bases. The sample here was PBMCs from blood, taken less than 22 months after vaccination. This TCR was sampled from a man aged 50 to 69 who received an inactivated influenza vaccine. Donor details come from another sample of the same person, matched by shared clones. At the DNA level, the sequence is TGTGCCAGCAGTCTCTGGACAGAGCAGCCCCAGCATTTT. Its product reads: CASSLWTEQPQHF.